One sample yielded the 29 T cell receptor beta chains listed below, sequenced in a study of blood T cell repertoires in COVID-19 (TCRdb year 2020). Preparation of the library involved the immunoSEQ multiplex PCR assay. TCRdb holds this immuneACCESS table with in-frame rearrangements only. Some clones are missing; in checked studies, unresolved V genes explain under half, and the rest has no known cause. This sample holds about 170,000 clones; around nine tenths were observed only once. 2% to 2.5% of the sample goes to the ten largest clones. Sequences were obtained from peripheral blood. These receptors originate from a man aged 45-65 years who had recovered from COVID-19.

This clone was recorded only once. This chain uses TRBV28 with TRBJ1-1; D call uncertain. The germline V gene encodes CDR1 MDHEN and CDR2 SYDVKM. Deletions cut 6 bases from V and 8 bases from J, with 10 bases between. There are 11 residues in the CDR3. CDR3 loop: CASRSPVEAFF. In DNA, the CDR3 is TGTGCCAGCAGATCGCCAGTCGAAGCTTTCTTT.

This clone was observed a single time. The chain combines TRBV6-2 or TRBV6-3 with TRBJ2-5; 13 bases map to TRBD2. This CDR3 spans 16 amino acids. CDR1 is MNHEY and CDR2 is SVGEGT in the germline V gene. V trimming: 4 bases; J trimming: 1 base; junction bases outside the gene matches: 3. The CDR3 is CASSWGLAGRQETQYF. CDR3 bases: TGTGCCAGCAGTTGGGGACTAGCGGGACGCCAAGAGACCCAGTACTTC.

The chain has TRBV6-6 and TRBJ1-1, with D unresolved. The ends were cut back, 0 bases at V and 5 bases at J, with 10 bases in the middle. CDR1 and CDR2 from the germline V gene are MNHNY and SVGAGI (reference sequence). The CDR3 runs 14 residues. Here the CDR3 DNA reads TGTGCCAGCAGTTACTCGACCTCAGGAACTGAAGCTTTCTTT. The encoded protein is CASSYSTSGTEAFF.

The rearrangement uses TRBV2 and TRBJ1-6, with D unresolved. Germline CDR1 and CDR2: SNHLY and FYNNEI. Trimming took off 2 bases at V and 7 bases at J, with 9 bases between the two ends. The CDR3 is 14 residues long. The CDR3 protein is CASSELVGNSPLHF. The CDR3 DNA follows: TGTGCCAGCAGTGAATTAGTGGGCAATTCACCCCTCCACTTT. The full variable domain, in which reference TRBV2 and TRBJ1-6 provide the parts outside the CDR3, is EPEVTQTPSHQVTQMGQEVILRCVPISNHLYFYWYRQILGQKVEFLVSFYNNEISEKSEIFDDQFSVERPDGSNFTLKIRSTKLEDSAMYFCASSELVGNSPLHFGNGTRLTVT.

The rearrangement uses TRBV5-1 and TRBJ2-7, with 7 bases lining up with TRBD1. Germline CDR1 reads SGHRS; CDR2 reads YFSETQ. The CDR3 spans 16 residues. The ends lost 5 bases at V and 4 bases at J; junction bases unmatched: 15. The CDR3 coding sequence is TGCGCCAGCAGTCCACGACAGGGATCTTTCCCGTACGAGCAGTACTTC. This translates into CASSPRQGSFPYEQYF.

The V call is TRBV27, the J call TRBJ2-7; 11 bases align to TRBD2. The ends lost 8 bases at V and 5 bases at J; junction bases unmatched: 8. Germline assignment: CDR1 MNHEY and CDR2 SMNVEV (reference sequence). The CDR3 consists of 14 residues. The CDR3 loop reads CASRYTSGSHEQYF. The DNA of the CDR3 is TGTGCCAGCCGATACACTAGCGGGAGTCACGAGCAGTACTTC.

The chain links TRBV23-1 to TRBJ2-7; maybe TRBD2 (6 bases). TRBV23-1 counts as an open reading frame of uncertain function. The germline V and J ends were trimmed by 2 bases and 4 bases, with 18 bases remaining between them. The CDR3 has 16 amino acids. In DNA, the CDR3 is TGCGCCAGCAGTCAAAGATCGTTCAGGCGGGAATACGAGCAGTACTTC. Translating gives CASSQRSFRREYEQYF.

Points on this clone: Other DNA sequences of this sample code for an identical CDR3. J is TRBJ2-7 and V is TRBV9, with 7 positions matching TRBD2. This CDR3 comprises 14 residues. CDR1 SGDLS and CDR2 YYNGEE come from the germline V gene. After removal of 0 bases from V and 4 bases from J, the junction contained 4 bases not matched to a gene. CDR3 nucleotides: TGTGCCAGCAGCGTAGCGACGGGAGGTTACGAGCAGTACTTC. It is translated as CASSVATGGYEQYF.

This clone has only one observation. This chain uses TRBV6-2 or TRBV6-3 with TRBJ2-1; TRBD2 matches 7 bases. V trimming: 2 bases; J trimming: 2 bases; junction bases outside the gene matches: 0. Germline V gene lookup returns CDR1 MNHEY and CDR2 SVGEGT. The CDR3 totals 14 residues. CDR3 sequence reads: CASSYGTTYNEQFF. The DNA of the CDR3 is TGTGCCAGCAGTTACGGGACTACCTACAATGAGCAGTTCTTC.

This clone was seen more than once but under ten times. This chain uses TRBV7-2 with TRBJ1-6; a weak D match, TRBD1 (6 bases). The CDR3 length is 15 residues. Per germline, CDR1 SGHTA and CDR2 FQGNSA. V lost 5 bases, J lost 10 bases, and 18 bases lay in between. In DNA form, the CDR3 reads TGTGCCAGCAGCGTATATCAGGGGCGTCCCTCACCCCTCCACTTT. This sequence encodes CASSVYQGRPSPLHF. Based on the CDR3 plus reference TRBV7-2 and TRBJ1-6, the full variable domain is GAGVSQSPSNKVTEKGKDVELRCDPISGHTALYWYRQSLGQGLEFLIYFQGNSAPDKSGLPSDRFSAERTGGSVSTLTIQRTQQEDSAVYLCASSVYQGRPSPLHFGNGTRLTVT.

The rearrangement uses TRBV7-6 and TRBJ2-2, with a possible D match to TRBD1 (7 bases). The CDR3 has 15 residues. Germline CDR1 and CDR2: SGHVS and FNYEAQ. Deletions cut 1 base from V and 5 bases from J, with 11 bases between. CDR3: CASSLEQGGTGELFF. The CDR3 nucleotides are TGTGCCAGCAGCTTAGAGCAGGGGGGAACCGGGGAGCTGTTTTTT.

The V gene is TRBV5-1, the J gene TRBJ1-4, with a possible D match to TRBD1 (6 bases). Germline V gene sequence: CDR1 SGHRS, CDR2 YFSETQ. CDR3 length: 17 residues. V was cut by 1 base and J by 0 bases, with 13 bases left in between. The CDR3 is CASSLNPRGTTNEKLFF. Here the CDR3 DNA reads TGCGCCAGCAGCTTGAACCCCAGGGGAACAACTAATGAAAAACTGTTTTTT.

The CDR3 nucleotides read TGTGCCAGCAGCCTACAAAACCTAGCAATGGAGACCCAGTACTTC. Amino acid sequence: CASSLQNLAMETQYF. This chain connects TRBV7-2 to TRBJ2-5, with D possibly matching TRBD2 (5 bases). This CDR3 spans 15 amino acids. The germline V gene encodes CDR1 SGHTA and CDR2 FQGNSA. V lost 5 bases and J 5 bases, leaving 18 bases between the germline ends.

The chain couples TRBV9 to TRBJ2-7; perhaps TRBD1 as D (6 bases). The CDR3 runs 14 residues. Between the trimmed V and J ends, which lost 4 bases and 1 base, there was a span of 12 bases. Germline-derived CDR1 and CDR2 are SGDLS and YYNGEE. The DNA for the CDR3 is TGTGCCAGCAGCATGGGGGCGCTATCCTACGAGCAGTACTTC. As protein: CASSMGALSYEQYF.

This clone has just one count. This chain joins TRBV6-5 and TRBJ1-3, with a possible D match to TRBD1 (5 bases). Germline values: CDR1 MNHEY, CDR2 SVGAGI. Deletions cut 0 bases from V and 0 bases from J, with 9 bases between. The CDR3 is 16 amino acids. CDR3 loop: CASSYSGRASGNTIYF. The CDR3 DNA is TGTGCCAGCAGTTACTCGGGCAGGGCCTCTGGAAACACCATATATTTT.

The rearrangement links TRBV28 to TRBJ1-2; tentatively, D is TRBD1 (5 bases). The CDR3 is 13 amino acids. The germline V gene encodes CDR1 MDHEN and CDR2 SYDVKM. Trimming stripped 6 bases from V and 5 bases from J, with 13 bases between. CDR3 DNA: TGTGCCAGCAGGGTCGGGGGAAGATATGGCTACACCTTC. It translates to CASRVGGRYGYTF.

V is TRBV5-1 and J is TRBJ2-3; D gene unclear. V was trimmed by 1 base and J by 0 bases, leaving 9 bases between them. Germline V gene sequence: CDR1 SGHRS, CDR2 YFSETQ. This CDR3 spans 15 amino acids. This chain's CDR3 is CASSLLSSSTDTQYF. As DNA, the CDR3 is TGCGCCAGCAGCTTGCTAAGTTCTAGCACAGATACGCAGTATTTT.

This clone was found once. The junction departs from germline at one end; a sequencing error may be responsible. The chain recombines TRBV6-5 with TRBJ1-1; 8 bases agree with TRBD1. CDR3 length: 16 residues. Germline lookup yields CDR1 MNHEY and CDR2 SVGAGI. The CDR3 is CASSYVAGGLKTEAFF. CDR3 DNA: TGTGCCAGCAGTTACGTAGCAGGGGGCTTGAAGACTGAAGCTTTCTTT.

This rearrangement joins TRBV5-6 to TRBJ2-7; 9 nucleotides match TRBD1. This CDR3 is 14 amino acids long. V gave up 4 bases and J gave up 9 bases; unmatched junction bases: 11. Per germline, CDR1 SGHDT and CDR2 YYEEEE. As DNA, the CDR3 is TGTGCCAGCAGCCTAGGGACAGGGCGTTCGGCGCAGTACTTC. It specifies CASSLGTGRSAQYF.

The chain couples TRBV19 to TRBJ1-2; D not resolved. CDR1 is LNHDA and CDR2 is SQIVND in the germline V gene (reference sequence). Trimming shortened V by 3 bases and J by 6 bases, and 11 bases separated the two germline ends. The CDR3 runs 13 residues. Here the CDR3 DNA reads TGTGCCAGTAGTATTCAGACACCCGATGGCTACACCTTC. This gives the protein CASSIQTPDGYTF.

The chain recombines TRBV3-1 (or the pseudogene TRBV3-2) with TRBJ1-2; 8 bases are a match to TRBD1. V shed 3 bases and J 2 bases; nucleotides not matched to a gene: 2. Per the germline V gene, CDR1 is LGHDT and CDR2 is YNNKEL (reference sequence). The CDR3 covers 14 residues. CDR3 sequence reads: CASSHWTGNYGYTF. The CDR3 nucleotides read TGTGCCAGCAGCCATTGGACAGGGAACTATGGCTACACCTTC.

V and J are TRBV13 and TRBJ1-5, with a tentative D call TRBD1 (6 bases). The CDR3 has 12 residues. From germline, CDR1 is PRHDT and CDR2 FYEKMQ (reference sequence). Deletions cut 6 bases from V and 6 bases from J, with 9 bases between. The CDR3 DNA reads TGTGCCAGCAGTGCGGGGGCTCAGCCCCAGCATTTT. The encoded protein is CASSAGAQPQHF.

V and J are TRBV24-1 and TRBJ1-2; no firm D call. Germline CDR1 KGHDR, CDR2 SFDVKD. CDR3 length: 14 residues. The V end was cut by 10 bases, the J end by 4 bases, with 18 bases between. CDR3 loop: CATGSSDGSYGYTF. The CDR3 DNA reads as TGTGCCACGGGATCTAGCGACGGTTCCTATGGCTACACCTTC.

The chain has TRBV6-5 and TRBJ1-5; 8 positions agree with TRBD1. V lost 4 bases and J lost 6; bases outside the gene matches: 8. Germline CDR1 MNHEY, CDR2 SVGAGI. The CDR3 covers 15 residues. The CDR3 loop reads CASSSTGDSGQPQHF. CDR3 sequence (DNA): TGTGCCAGCAGTTCGACAGGGGATAGCGGTCAGCCCCAGCATTTT.

V gene TRBV19 combines with J gene TRBJ2-7; no reliable D call. The CDR3 is 15 amino acids. Trimming left V 6 bases short and J 1 base short, with 16 bases between. Germline CDR1 and CDR2: LNHDA and SQIVND (reference sequence). This chain's CDR3 is CASSRQPGASYEQYF. CDR3 nucleotide sequence: TGTGCCAGTAGCCGACAACCAGGTGCGTCCTACGAGCAGTACTTC. The full variable domain, its missing parts supplied by reference TRBV19 and TRBJ2-7, is DGGITQSPKYLFRKEGQNVTLSCEQNLNHDAMYWYRQDPGQGLRLIYYSQIVNDFQKGDIAEGYSVSREKKESFPLTVTSAQKNPTAFYLCASSRQPGASYEQYFGPGTRLTVT.

This chain connects TRBV5-6 to TRBJ2-3; D might be TRBD1 (5 bases). The germline gives CDR1 SGHDT, CDR2 YYEEEE. This CDR3 is built from 15 residues. The V end lost 4 bases, the J end lost 6 bases, and 18 bases lay between the germline ends. The CDR3 DNA reads as TGTGCCAGCAGCCCATCAGGGATATTGACGGATACGCAGTATTTT. Translating it yields CASSPSGILTDTQYF. The variable domain in full, with the rest retrieved from reference TRBV5-6 and TRBJ2-3, is DAGVTQSPTHLIKTRGQQVTLRCSPKSGHDTVSWYQQALGQGPQFIFQYYEEEERQRGNFPDRFSGHQFPNYSSELNVNALLLGDSALYLCASSPSGILTDTQYFGPGTRLTVL.

The rearrangement links TRBV2 to TRBJ1-6, with D perhaps TRBD1 (6 bases). From germline, CDR1 is SNHLY and CDR2 FYNNEI. CDR3 length equals 13 residues. Trimming took off 7 bases at V and 9 bases at J, with 13 bases between the two ends. CDR3 nucleotide sequence: TGTGCCAGCAAATCCCAGGGGAGTTCACCCCTCCACTTT. This codes for CASKSQGSSPLHF.

The chain couples TRBV18 to TRBJ2-6; 8 positions match TRBD2. Germline V gene sequence: CDR1 KGHSH, CDR2 LQKENI. The CDR3 extends over 17 amino acids. Losses at the gene ends were 4 bases for V and 0 bases for J; bases not matched to a gene: 5. The CDR3 protein is CASSQRGGSSGANVLTF. DNA for the CDR3: TGTGCCAGCTCACAACGGGGGGGTTCCTCTGGGGCCAACGTCCTGACTTTC. Using reference TRBV18 and TRBJ2-6 for the parts outside the CDR3, the full variable domain is NAGVMQNPRHLVRRRGQEARLRCSPMKGHSHVYWYRQLPEEGLKFMVYLQKENIIDESGMPKERFSAEFPKEGPSILRIQQVVRGDSAAYFCASSQRGGSSGANVLTFGAGSRLTVL.

This clone was seen just once. The chain combines TRBV29-1 with TRBJ2-2, with D uncertain. CDR3 length: 12 residues. The V end lost 4 bases, the J end lost 2 bases, and 5 bases lay between the germline ends. In germline, CDR1 is SQVTM, CDR2 ANQGSEA. CDR3 nucleotide sequence: TGCAGCGTTGGACATAACACCGGGGAGCTGTTTTTT. This gives the protein CSVGHNTGELFF.